The 30 T cell receptor beta chains below all came from one sample that was sequenced in a study of blood T cells in healthy people across ages. Alongside a J-beta primer mix, a sample-barcoded 5' primer served in a second PCR lasting roughly 7 to 11 cycles. TCRdb ran MiXCR on the 5' RACE reads and lists one entry per CDR3 protein. This table has about 730,000 distinct CDR3 sequences, around 46% appearing once. Sample: blood. The receptor set was obtained from a woman aged 55-70 years in good health.

The V and J genes are TRBV5-1 and TRBJ1-6, with a possible D match to TRBD1 (6 bases). Germline lookup yields CDR1 SGHRS and CDR2 YFSETQ. V was pared by 0 bases and J by 8 bases, with 15 bases between. The CDR3 loop spans 16 amino acids. CDR3 sequence (DNA): TGCGCCAGCAGCTTGGTTCCCAGACAGGACGATTCACCCCTCCACTTT. This codes for CASSLVPRQDDSPLHF.

V usage is TRBV5-8 and J usage is TRBJ2-5; 10 nucleotides match TRBD2. Germline CDR1 is SGHTS and CDR2 is YDEGEE. The CDR3 contains 16 residues. J lost 5 bases, V lost 4 bases, and 11 bases had no gene match. The CDR3 nucleotides read TGTGCCAGCAGCCCCGGACTAGCGGTGCAATTGGAGACCCAGTACTTC. Its protein product is CASSPGLAVQLETQYF.

Only a few counts were recorded for this clonotype. V is TRBV10-2 and J is TRBJ2-7, with 12 bases identical to TRBD2. Germline V gene lookup returns CDR1 WSHSY and CDR2 SAAADI. V was pared by 9 bases and J by 7 bases, with 10 bases of the junction left unmatched. This CDR3 comprises 14 residues. CDR3 sequence: CASITSGGTDEQYF. In DNA, the CDR3 is TGCGCCAGTATTACTAGCGGGGGGACGGATGAGCAGTACTTC.

This clonotype was counted between two and nine times. The chain has TRBV28 and TRBJ1-2; D is possibly TRBD1 (6 bases). The CDR3 is 16 amino acids. V lost 5 bases, J lost 0 bases, and 16 bases lay in between. Germline V gene data show CDR1 as MDHEN and CDR2 as SYDVKM. CDR3 residues: CASSNAGGRANYGYTF. The CDR3 region has the DNA TGTGCCAGCAGTAATGCCGGGGGCAGAGCTAACTATGGCTACACCTTC.

This sequence joins TRBV20-1 and TRBJ2-7; no clear D. From germline, CDR1 is DFQATT and CDR2 SNEGSKA (reference sequence). This CDR3 contains 11 residues. V was clipped by 6 bases and J by 4 bases, with 10 bases between them. This chain's CDR3 is CSAGRAYEQYF. CDR3 bases: TGCAGTGCCGGAAGGGCGTACGAGCAGTACTTC.

This clonotype was seen a few times. The V call is TRBV6-5, the J call TRBJ1-6; no reliable D call. The CDR3 totals 12 residues. Germline V gives CDR1 MNHEY, CDR2 SVGAGI. With 0 bases removed from V and 12 bases from J, the gap between germline ends came to 6 bases. CDR3 nucleotides: TGTGCCAGCAGTTACTCGAACCTACCCCTCCACTTT. Translated: CASSYSNLPLHF.

Ten or more counts support this clonotype. This chain joins TRBV4-2 and TRBJ2-5; D unresolved. Germline values: CDR1 LGHNA, CDR2 YNFKEQ. V dropped 0 bases and J dropped 0 bases, with 14 bases sitting between them. The CDR3 has 17 residues. DNA for the CDR3: TGTGCCAGCAGCCAAGATAATCGACGGGCACACCAAGAGACCCAGTACTTC. It specifies CASSQDNRRAHQETQYF.

This clonotype was counted a few times. J is TRBJ2-7 and V is TRBV27; weak D call: TRBD2 (5 bases). From germline, CDR1 is MNHEY and CDR2 SMNVEV (reference sequence). V lost 0 bases and J lost 2, with 8 bases in between. CDR3 length: 14 amino acids. CDR3: CASSLSRDTYEQYF. The CDR3 coding sequence is TGTGCCAGCAGTTTATCGAGGGATACCTACGAGCAGTACTTC.

Points on this clonotype: Relative to the germline gene, one junction end is altered; a read error may explain this. The chain recombines TRBV18 with TRBJ1-5; no reliable D call. Germline loops: CDR1 KGHSH, CDR2 LQKENI. The CDR3 is made up of 14 amino acids. The CDR3 sequence is CASSPGISNQPQHF. The CDR3 region has the DNA TGCGCCAGCAGCCCCGGGATTAGCAATCAGCCCCAGCATTTT.

Many counts were recorded for this clonotype. V usage is TRBV20-1 and J usage is TRBJ2-1, with D possibly matching TRBD2 (5 bases). Germline loops: CDR1 DFQATT, CDR2 SNEGSKA (reference sequence). The length of the CDR3 is 13 residues. V dropped 7 bases and J dropped 7 bases, with 17 bases sitting between them. In DNA, the CDR3 is TGCAGTGGCGGTCGGCGGGCCGTTAATGAGCAGTTCTTC. Its protein product is CSGGRRAVNEQFF.

Notes on this clonotype: The junction does not match germline at one end; this may be a read error. The chain links TRBV24-1 to TRBJ2-5; a possible D gene is TRBD2 (6 bases). The CDR3 covers 15 residues. Germline V gene sequence: CDR1 KGHDR, CDR2 SFDVKD. CDR3 in DNA: TGTGCCACCAGTATGGCTAGCGACCTCCAAGGGACCCAGTACTTC. It specifies CATSMASDLQGTQYF.

CDR3: CASSLRMNTEAFF. In nucleotides, the CDR3 is TGTGCCAGCAGTTTGAGGATGAACACTGAAGCTTTCTTT. The chain carries TRBV28 and TRBJ1-1; D not resolved. V lost 3 bases and J 0 bases, leaving 5 bases between the germline ends. The CDR3 totals 13 residues. Germline V gives CDR1 MDHEN, CDR2 SYDVKM.

In its sample, this clonotype was seen a few times. The chain uses TRBV20-1 and TRBJ2-7; 9 bases agree with TRBD2. V trimming: 6 bases; J trimming: 0 bases; junction bases outside the gene matches: 6. The CDR3 extends over 14 amino acids. Germline lookup yields CDR1 DFQATT and CDR2 SNEGSKA (reference sequence). DNA of the CDR3: TGCAGTGCAGCAAATAGCGGGAGCTCCTACGAGCAGTACTTC. Its protein product is CSAANSGSSYEQYF.

This clonotype was seen a single time. It may be a read error: a sequence one base away is much more abundant. The chain has TRBV20-1 and TRBJ2-3; D gene uncertain. The CDR3 is made up of 14 amino acids. CDR1 is DFQATT, CDR2 SNEGSKA, per germline (reference sequence). The CDR3 region has the DNA TGCGGTGCTAGGTACGGGTCTAGCACAGATACGCAGTATTTT. It specifies CGARYGSSTDTQYF.

V usage is TRBV7-9 and J usage is TRBJ1-6; D is undetermined. V lost 5 bases and J lost 9, with 14 bases in between. CDR3 length equals 14 residues. The germline gives CDR1 SEHNR, CDR2 FQNEAQ (reference sequence). CDR3 protein: CASSLDGDGSPLHF. The CDR3 DNA is TGTGCCAGCAGCCTGGACGGGGATGGTTCACCCCTCCACTTT.

This clonotype has just a few counts. The chain employs TRBV29-1 and TRBJ1-5; no definite D call. From germline, CDR1 is SQVTM and CDR2 ANQGSEA. V dropped 1 base and J dropped 3 bases, with 10 bases sitting between them. CDR3 size: 14 residues. The DNA of the CDR3 is TGCAGCGTTGAAGGCGGGCCAGACAATCAGCCCCAGCATTTT. The encoded protein is CSVEGGPDNQPQHF. Filled out from reference TRBV29-1 and TRBJ1-5, the complete variable domain reads SAVISQKPSRDICQRGTSLTIQCQVDSQVTMMFWYRQQPGQSLTLIATANQGSEATYESGFVIDKFPISRPNLTFSTLTVSNMSPEDSSIYLCSVEGGPDNQPQHFGDGTRLSIL.

The V call is TRBV5-1, the J call TRBJ2-1; 14 positions match TRBD2. The CDR3 is made up of 17 amino acids. CDR1 is SGHRS and CDR2 is YFSETQ in the germline V gene. With 4 bases clipped from V and 1 base from J, the junction kept 4 bases outside the gene matches. The CDR3 bases are TGCGCCAGCAGCCCCGGGACTAGCGGGGGTTCCTACAATGAGCAGTTCTTC. As protein: CASSPGTSGGSYNEQFF.

The chain has TRBV20-1 and TRBJ2-5; 7 nucleotides match TRBD1. The CDR3 sequence is 16 residues long. V shed 3 bases, J shed 4 bases, and the junction held 14 bases outside the gene matches. Germline lookup yields CDR1 DFQATT and CDR2 SNEGSKA (reference sequence). The CDR3 DNA sequence: TGCAGTGCTAGCGGGACAGATGAGGGCCCTCTAGAGACCCAGTACTTC. The encoded protein is CSASGTDEGPLETQYF.

This clonotype was counted at least ten times. V usage is TRBV29-1 and J usage is TRBJ2-3; D gene unclear. The CDR3 consists of 12 residues. From germline, CDR1 is SQVTM and CDR2 ANQGSEA. The V end was cut by 4 bases, the J end by 2 bases, with 7 bases between. The CDR3 bases are TGCAGCGTTGGGCCCTACACAGATACGCAGTATTTT. This translates into CSVGPYTDTQYF.

This rearrangement joins TRBV5-6 to TRBJ2-3; perhaps TRBD2 as D (5 bases). Trimming removed 4 bases from V and 0 bases from J, with 12 bases in between. The germline gives CDR1 SGHDT, CDR2 YYEEEE. This CDR3 region has 15 residues. The CDR3 spells CASSLLAKSTDTQYF. The CDR3 nucleotides are TGTGCCAGCAGCCTGCTAGCAAAAAGCACAGATACGCAGTATTTT.

This clonotype was counted a single time. The chain links TRBV2 to TRBJ1-5, with a tentative D call TRBD1 (5 bases). Germline V gives CDR1 SNHLY, CDR2 FYNNEI. Trimming removed 7 bases at V and 2 bases at J, with 12 bases between. The CDR3 is 14 amino acids. CDR3 region: CASTGPGGNQPQHF. The CDR3 DNA is TGTGCCAGCACGGGGCCGGGAGGCAATCAGCCCCAGCATTTT.

The V call is TRBV3-1, the J call TRBJ2-7; TRBD2 matches 15 bases. V dropped 3 bases and J dropped 7; count of bases not matched to a gene: 7. This CDR3 spans 16 amino acids. Germline V gene data show CDR1 as LGHDT and CDR2 as YNNKEL (reference sequence). CDR3 sequence: CASSQGLAGGYNEQYF. Written as DNA, the CDR3 is TGTGCCAGCAGCCAGGGACTAGCGGGGGGCTACAATGAGCAGTACTTC.

The chain links TRBV5-6 to TRBJ2-7, with D perhaps matching TRBD1 or TRBD2 (5 bases each). Germline V lookup: CDR1 SGHDT, CDR2 YYEEEE. V was pared by 0 bases and J by 1 base, with 14 bases between. This CDR3 is built from 16 residues. The CDR3 DNA is TGTGCCAGCAGCTTGGCCGGTGGGGGAAGGTCCTACGAGCAGTACTTC. It encodes CASSLAGGGRSYEQYF.

The CDR3 nucleotides are TGTGCCAGCAGCCTCGGACTAGCGGGAGTTAGACAATTCAATGAGCAGTACTTC. This translates into CASSLGLAGVRQFNEQYF. The chain links TRBV14 to TRBJ2-5; 13 bases align to TRBD2. The junction had 19 bases not matched to a gene; V was cut back by 4 bases and J by 11 bases. This CDR3 is 18 amino acids long. In germline, CDR1 is SGHDN, CDR2 FVKESK.

This chain connects TRBV24-1 to TRBJ2-5; D tentatively reads TRBD1 or TRBD2 (5 bases each). The germline V gene has CDR1 KGHDR and CDR2 SFDVKD. V shed 8 bases and J shed 11 bases, with 20 bases lying between them. The CDR3 is made up of 13 amino acids. The CDR3 DNA reads as TGTGCCACCACTCCGGGGCCACACAATGAGCAGTACTTC. Translating it yields CATTPGPHNEQYF.

This clonotype showed up many times. A read error may be the cause here, since a much bigger clone is one base away. In DNA form, the CDR3 reads TGTGCCAGCAGCCCGACTAGTCCCTACAATGAGCAGTACTTC. This sequence encodes CASSPTSPYNEQYF. The rearrangement links TRBV12-3 or TRBV12-4 to TRBJ2-1; D is possibly TRBD2 (6 bases). The J call is in doubt because the DNA end fits TRBJ2-7 better. This CDR3 is built from 14 residues.

The chain employs TRBV10-3 and TRBJ2-7; the match to TRBD2 covers 9 bases. The CDR3 covers 12 residues. Germline CDR1 ENHRY, CDR2 SYGVKD. V lost 10 bases and J lost 0; bases outside the gene matches: 1. Here the CDR3 reads CATGLASYEQYF. The CDR3 DNA is TGTGCCACGGGACTAGCCTCCTACGAGCAGTACTTC.

This clonotype was detected a few times. V usage is TRBV3-1 and J usage is TRBJ1-2, with TRBD1 as a possible D gene (5 bases). Trimming removed 4 bases at V and 10 bases at J, with 22 bases between. The CDR3 spans 15 residues. Germline V gene sequence: CDR1 LGHDT, CDR2 YNNKEL (reference sequence). Here the CDR3 DNA reads TGTGCCAGCAGCCGGGGGATCAGGGAGAAGGCTGACTACACCTTC. This gives the protein CASSRGIREKADYTF.

The rearrangement joins TRBV5-1 to TRBJ2-1; 8 nucleotides align to TRBD2. This CDR3 is built from 15 residues. CDR1 SGHRS and CDR2 YFSETQ come from the germline V gene. Trimming removed 4 bases from V and 8 bases from J; junction bases left unmatched: 11. The CDR3 spells CASSGLAGTADEQFF. Written as DNA, the CDR3 is TGCGCCAGCAGCGGATTAGCGGGGACGGCGGATGAGCAGTTCTTC.

In this sample, this clonotype turned up a few times. The J gene is TRBJ2-5, the V gene TRBV7-3; 8 bases align to TRBD2. The CDR3 extends over 13 amino acids. Germline CDR1 SGHTA, CDR2 FQGTGA. The ends lost 5 bases at V and 11 bases at J; junction bases unmatched: 10. The CDR3, as DNA: TGTGCCAGCAGCCAAAGGACTAGCCATGAGCAGTACTTC. It yields the protein CASSQRTSHEQYF.